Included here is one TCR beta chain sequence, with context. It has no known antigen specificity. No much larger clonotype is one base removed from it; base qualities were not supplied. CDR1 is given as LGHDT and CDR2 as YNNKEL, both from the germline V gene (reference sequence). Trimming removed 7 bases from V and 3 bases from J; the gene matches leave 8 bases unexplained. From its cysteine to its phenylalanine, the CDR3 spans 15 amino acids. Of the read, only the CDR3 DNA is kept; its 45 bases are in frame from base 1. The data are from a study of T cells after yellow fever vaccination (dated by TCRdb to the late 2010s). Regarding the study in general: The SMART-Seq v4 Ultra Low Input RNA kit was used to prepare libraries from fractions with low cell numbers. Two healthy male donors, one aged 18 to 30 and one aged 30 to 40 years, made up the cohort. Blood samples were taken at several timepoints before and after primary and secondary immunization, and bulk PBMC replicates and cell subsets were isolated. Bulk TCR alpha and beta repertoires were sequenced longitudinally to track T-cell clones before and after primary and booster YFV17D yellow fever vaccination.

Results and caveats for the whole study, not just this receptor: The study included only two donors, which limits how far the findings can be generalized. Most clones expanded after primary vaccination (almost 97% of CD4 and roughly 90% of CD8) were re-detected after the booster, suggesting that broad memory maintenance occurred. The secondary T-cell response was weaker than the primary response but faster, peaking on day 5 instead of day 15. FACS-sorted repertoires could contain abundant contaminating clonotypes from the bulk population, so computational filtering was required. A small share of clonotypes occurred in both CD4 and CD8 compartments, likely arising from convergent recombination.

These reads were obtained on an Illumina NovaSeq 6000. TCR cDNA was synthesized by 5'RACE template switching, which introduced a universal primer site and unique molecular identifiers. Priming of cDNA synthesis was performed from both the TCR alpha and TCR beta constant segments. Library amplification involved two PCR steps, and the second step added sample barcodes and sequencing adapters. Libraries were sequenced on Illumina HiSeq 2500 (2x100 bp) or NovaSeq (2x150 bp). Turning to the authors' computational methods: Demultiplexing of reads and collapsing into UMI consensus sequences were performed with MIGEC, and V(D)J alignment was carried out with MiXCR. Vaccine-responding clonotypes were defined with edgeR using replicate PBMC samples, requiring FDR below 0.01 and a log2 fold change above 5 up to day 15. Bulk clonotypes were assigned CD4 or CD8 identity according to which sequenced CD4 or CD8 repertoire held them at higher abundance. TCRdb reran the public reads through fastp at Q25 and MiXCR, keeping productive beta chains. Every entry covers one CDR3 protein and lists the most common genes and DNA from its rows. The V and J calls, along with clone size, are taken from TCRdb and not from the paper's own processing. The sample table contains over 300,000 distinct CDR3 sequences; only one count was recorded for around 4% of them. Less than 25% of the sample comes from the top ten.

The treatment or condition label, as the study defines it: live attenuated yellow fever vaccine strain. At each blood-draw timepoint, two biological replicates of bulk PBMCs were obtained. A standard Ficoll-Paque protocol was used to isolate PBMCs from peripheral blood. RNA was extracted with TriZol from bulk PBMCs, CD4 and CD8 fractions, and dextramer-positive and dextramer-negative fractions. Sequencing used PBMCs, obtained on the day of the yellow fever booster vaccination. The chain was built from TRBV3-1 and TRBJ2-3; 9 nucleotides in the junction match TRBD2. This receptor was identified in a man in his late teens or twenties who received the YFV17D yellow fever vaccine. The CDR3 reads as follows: CASMDSGGTTDTQYF. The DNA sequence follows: TGTGCCAGCATGGACAGCGGGGGGACTACAGATACGCAGTATTTT.